This record concerns one T cell receptor (beta chain) sequence. This entry is derived from a study of blood T cell repertoires in COVID-19. In the study overall: Sources were T cells, B-cell-depleted T cells, or PBMCs; the material itself was cDNA or gDNA.

Germline CDR1 MNHNS, CDR2 SASEGT. Unmatched junction bases numbered 9, after V lost 6 bases and J lost 0 bases. The CDR3 length is 17 residues. The assay was immunoSEQ multiplex PCR, and TCRdb's table has in-frame clones only and misses some. The table shows 300,000 or so clones, with roughly 83% occurring only once. The source is a woman in her forties or fifties with acute or convalescent COVID-19. Source material: peripheral blood. The V and J genes are TRBV6-1 and TRBJ1-3, with 9 bases lining up with TRBD1. CDR3 bases: TGTGCCAGCAGGGAACAGGGGGCCTCCTCCTCTGGAAACACCATATATTTT. Protein product: CASREQGASSSGNTIYF.